This TCR beta chain was recorded in a study of PD-L1 blockade in urothelial cancer. Study background: Atezolizumab 1,200 mg was given intravenously every 3 weeks, starting 2014.

Trimming stripped 4 bases from V and 3 bases from J, with 10 bases between. The CDR3 spans 13 residues. Germline V gives CDR1 MNHEY, CDR2 SVGAGI. The assay was immunoSEQ multiplex PCR, and TCRdb's table has in-frame clones only and misses some. The sample yields 46,000 or so clones, roughly nine tenths seen once. The rearrangement links TRBV6-5 to TRBJ2-7, with D possibly matching TRBD1 (5 bases). This TCR was recovered from a man aged 60 to 75 with urothelial cancer. The sequenced sample was PBMCs, obtained around atezolizumab (anti-PD-L1) treatment. CDR3 DNA sequence: TGTGCCAGCAGTTTTGGGGCTCTCTACGAGCAGTACTTC. Amino acid sequence: CASSFGALYEQYF.